Presented here are 10 T cell receptor beta chains from one specimen sequenced in a study of blood T cell repertoires in COVID-19. The table came from immunoSEQ multiplex PCR; TCRdb's copy has only in-frame clones and leaves some out. The sample includes 250,000 to 300,000 clones, around 86% of them seen just once. Sample: PBMCs or T cells enriched from blood (not recorded which). The source of these receptors is a woman in her thirties or forties who had recovered from COVID-19.

V is TRBV7-2 and J is TRBJ1-5, with 8 bases identical to TRBD1. Trimming at V came to 1 base and at J to 6 bases, leaving 2 bases not matched to a gene. The CDR3 spans 14 residues. CDR1 and CDR2 from the germline V gene are SGHTA and FQGNSA. The CDR3 sequence: CASSLDRGGQPQHF. The CDR3 coding sequence is TGTGCCAGCAGCTTAGACAGGGGGGGTCAGCCCCAGCATTTT.

The chain recombines TRBV9 with TRBJ2-5; 8 bases agree with TRBD1. Germline lookup yields CDR1 SGDLS and CDR2 YYNGEE. V gave up 3 bases and J gave up 0 bases; unmatched junction bases: 1. CDR3 length equals 14 residues. The DNA of the CDR3 is TGTGCCAGCAGCGAGACAGGGGACCAAGAGACCCAGTACTTC. It yields the protein CASSETGDQETQYF.

The chain recombines TRBV9 with TRBJ1-2; D call uncertain. Deletions cut 0 bases from V and 0 bases from J, with 12 bases between. Germline V gene data show CDR1 as SGDLS and CDR2 as YYNGEE. The CDR3 consists of 16 residues. CDR3 sequence (DNA): TGTGCCAGCAGCGTAGCTGGTCCACCAGCTAACTATGGCTACACCTTC. Translating it yields CASSVAGPPANYGYTF.

This clone has just one count. The chain has TRBV12-2 and TRBJ1-2; TRBD1, the D gene given by the table, was not confirmed from the DNA. TRBV12-2 is labeled a pseudogene. The CDR3 length is 12 residues. CDR3 amino acids: CASRRIRDGYTF. CDR3 nucleotide sequence: TGTGCAAGTCGCCGAATCAGGGATGGCTACACCTTC.

The V and J genes are TRBV18 and TRBJ1-1, with 8 bases lining up with TRBD1. Germline V gives CDR1 KGHSH, CDR2 LQKENI. The CDR3 consists of 15 residues. The ends lost 8 bases at V and 10 bases at J; junction bases unmatched: 18. CDR3 loop: CASRTGSNEGSVAFF. CDR3 coding DNA: TGTGCCAGCCGGACAGGGAGCAACGAAGGGAGCGTAGCTTTCTTT.

This chain links TRBV5-1 with TRBJ2-2, with D perhaps matching TRBD1 (6 bases). This CDR3 has 17 amino acids. V lost 1 base and J 6 bases, leaving 19 bases between the germline ends. Germline CDR1 reads SGHRS; CDR2 reads YFSETQ. The CDR3 coding sequence is TGCGCCAGCAGCTTGCAAAGCCAGGGGATTATAGCCGGGGAGCTGTTTTTT. Protein product: CASSLQSQGIIAGELFF.

The chain carries TRBV18 and TRBJ1-4; D is ambiguous. The CDR3 covers 13 residues. Trimming removed 3 bases from V and 6 bases from J, with 8 bases in between. Germline V CDR1 and CDR2: KGHSH, LQKENI. The chain's CDR3 is CASSPPEDEKLFF. The DNA for the CDR3 is TGTGCCAGCTCACCCCCCGAGGATGAAAAACTGTTTTTT.

The chain combines TRBV6-2 or TRBV6-3 with TRBJ2-5; TRBD2 aligns across 9 bases. CDR3 size: 16 residues. V was pared by 5 bases and J by 2 bases, with 9 bases of the junction left unmatched. The germline V gene encodes CDR1 MNHEY and CDR2 SVGEGT. The CDR3 DNA follows: TGTGCCAGCAGTAAGAGGGCTAGCGGGAAGCAAGAGACCCAGTACTTC. It is translated as CASSKRASGKQETQYF.

This clone was detected only once. The chain combines TRBV30 with TRBJ1-2, with 7 bases aligning to TRBD1. The CDR3 extends over 15 amino acids. CDR1 and CDR2 (germline): GTSNPN, SVGIG (reference sequence). V shed 7 bases, J shed 1 base, and the junction held 12 bases outside the gene matches. Written as DNA, the CDR3 is TGTGCCTTAGCCCACAGGGGACGACGTAACTATGGCTACACCTTC. Encoded protein: CALAHRGRRNYGYTF.

This chain uses TRBV5-1 with TRBJ1-2, with 7 nucleotides matching TRBD1. Germline trimming cut 1 base from V and 4 bases from J; bases unmatched to any gene: 1. The CDR3 runs to 13 residues. Germline V gene sequence: CDR1 SGHRS, CDR2 YFSETQ. The CDR3 sequence: CASSLRDSYGYTF. The DNA for the CDR3 is TGCGCCAGCAGCTTGCGGGACAGCTATGGCTACACCTTC.